The T cell receptor beta chain under discussion was sequenced for a study of CD8+CD57+ T cells in acquired aplastic anemia. Study-level information: An average of roughly 2.9 ug of DNA was obtained from sorted CD4+ and CD8+ cells. General study points: Some 28 CD8+ CDR3 sequences occurred in both the patients and the controls.

This clonotype has ten or more counts. What it binds is not known. Whoever was chosen for sequencing had shown CD8+CD57+ cell expansion by flow cytometry. Patient blood was sampled before any therapy had been received. V shed 6 bases, J shed 4 bases, and the junction held 9 bases outside the gene matches. CDR1 is MGHDK, CDR2 SYGVNS, per germline. The CDR3 sequence is 15 residues long. Researchers used genomic DNA as the template to profile TCR beta VDJ and CDR3. TCRdb ran MiXCR on the reads and lists one entry per CDR3 protein. This sample has roughly 220,000 distinct CDR3 sequences; about 62% occur once, and the top ten carry under 60%.

V and J are TRBV25-1 and TRBJ1-2; 9 nucleotides match TRBD1. The sequence was obtained from a human donor with aplastic anemia. What was sequenced was sorted CD4+, CD8+, or CD8+CD57+ T cells (not recorded which) from PBMCs. The CDR3 here is CASRGQGDKGYGYTF. CDR3 sequence (DNA): TGTGCCAGCAGGGGACAGGGAGATAAAGGCTATGGCTACACCTTC.